A selection of T cell receptor beta chains follows, all from one sample in a study of OX40 agonist ivuxolimab in advanced cancers. Method: immunoSEQ multiplex PCR; TCRdb's copy keeps in-frame clones and lacks some. The sample yields 30,000 to 35,000 clones, 92% seen once. The sample consisted of CD4+ or CD8+ T cells sorted from blood, taken in a trial of the OX40 agonist ivuxolimab. These receptor sequences come from an adult with an advanced solid tumor such as melanoma, head and neck, liver or kidney cancer. CDR3s include the opening cysteine and the closing phenylalanine or tryptophan. The D gene is left open where the match is weak. Part of the rows lack a size; the others show once, few, many or a class for expanded clones.

abundance,v_gene,j_gene,d_gene,CDR3aa,CDR3nt
.,TRBV7-9,TRBJ2-1,.,CASSSTYRPPNNEQFF,TGTGCCAGCAGCTCCACCTACAGGCCTCCTAACAATGAGCAGTTCTTC
few,TRBV6-6,TRBJ1-1,.,CASSYGQLEAFF,TGTGCCAGCAGTTACGGACAGCTTGAAGCTTTCTTT
.,TRBV4-3,TRBJ2-4,.,CASSQDGVRQNIQYF,TGCGCCAGCAGCCAAGATGGGGTTCGACAAAACATTCAGTACTTC
.,TRBV19,TRBJ2-1,.,CASSILGPHNEQFF,TGTGCCAGTAGTATTTTAGGTCCCCACAATGAGCAGTTCTTC
.,TRBV19,TRBJ2-7,.,CASSPGPGTYEQYF,TGTGCCAGTAGTCCAGGGCCCGGTACTTACGAGCAGTACTTC
.,TRBV10-3,TRBJ2-1,TRBD2,CAISETSGGEQFF,TGTGCCATCAGTGAGACTAGCGGCGGTGAGCAGTTCTTC
.,TRBV27,TRBJ2-7,TRBD1,CASSLQGAYEQYF,TGTGCCAGCAGTTTACAGGGGGCCTACGAGCAGTACTTC
.,TRBV7-8,TRBJ2-3,.,CASSLVQQADTQYF,TGTGCCAGCAGCTTAGTTCAACAGGCAGATACGCAGTATTTT
few,TRBV10-2,TRBJ2-7,.,CARSEGPSYEQYF,TGCGCCAGGTCCGAGGGCCCCTCCTACGAGCAGTACTTC
.,TRBV28,TRBJ2-7,.,CASSLMLRRTYEQYF,TGTGCCAGCAGTTTAATGCTCCGTCGGACCTACGAGCAGTACTTC
.,TRBV28,TRBJ2-3,TRBD1,CASSWQGALGTDTQYF,TGTGCCAGCAGTTGGCAGGGGGCTTTGGGCACAGATACGCAGTATTTT
.,TRBV28,TRBJ1-3,.,CASSTTGNTIYF,TGTGCCAGCAGTACCACCGGAAACACCATATATTTT
once,TRBV4-2,TRBJ2-1,TRBD2,CASSQDITSGINNEQFF,TGTGCCAGCAGCCAAGACATTACTAGCGGGATCAACAATGAGCAGTTCTTC
.,TRBV27,TRBJ2-2,TRBD1,CASSPLTGMNTGELFF,TGTGCCAGCAGTCCCCTGACAGGGATGAACACCGGGGAGCTGTTTTTT
.,TRBV19,TRBJ1-1,.,CASKRDEAFF,TGTGCCAGTAAAAGGGACGAAGCTTTCTTT
.,TRBV6-5,TRBJ2-5,.,CASSYATGQETQYF,TGTGCCAGCAGTTACGCCACGGGGCAAGAGACCCAGTACTTC
.,TRBV4-3,TRBJ2-1,.,CASSPGDWTGNEQFF,TGCGCCAGCAGCCCTGGGGACTGGACGGGGAATGAGCAGTTCTTC
.,TRBV28,TRBJ2-7,.,CASSSPDRFYEQYF,TGTGCCAGTTCCTCCCCCGACAGGTTCTACGAGCAGTACTTC
.,TRBV7-9,TRBJ2-7,.,CASSSQFYEQYF,TGTGCCAGCAGCTCCCAGTTTTACGAGCAGTACTTC
once,TRBV27,TRBJ2-2,.,CASSPGLNTGELFF,TGTGCCAGCAGTCCCGGACTCAACACCGGGGAGCTGTTTTTT
.,TRBV14,TRBJ2-5,TRBD1,CASSQGPAGTGQETQYF,TGTGCCAGCAGCCAAGGCCCAGCGGGGACAGGGCAAGAGACCCAGTACTTC
.,TRBV18,TRBJ2-2,.,CASSNRVADTRTGELFF,TGTGCCAGCTCGAACCGGGTAGCGGACACCCGCACCGGGGAGCTGTTTTTT
once,TRBV6-5,TRBJ1-1,.,CASSSLTQGTNTEAFF,TGTGCCAGCAGTTCCTTGACCCAAGGGACGAACACTGAAGCTTTCTTT
.,TRBV10-3,TRBJ2-1,TRBD2,CAISESHSGRNEQFF,TGTGCCATCAGTGAGTCCCATAGCGGGAGAAATGAGCAGTTCTTC
.,TRBV28,TRBJ2-3,.,CAISGTSDTQYF,TGTGCCATCTCGGGGACCTCAGATACGCAGTATTTT
.,TRBV7-6,TRBJ1-3,.,CASSRSRGSGNTIYF,TGTGCCAGCAGCCGTTCCCGGGGGTCCGGAAACACCATATATTTT
.,TRBV27,TRBJ2-7,TRBD1,CASSRTGNPYEQYF,TGTGCCAGCAGCCGGACAGGGAATCCCTACGAGCAGTACTTC
.,TRBV28,TRBJ1-1,.,CASSLNTGGDTEAFF,TGTGCCAGCAGTTTAAATACAGGAGGGGACACTGAAGCTTTCTTT
.,TRBV27,TRBJ2-7,.,CASSPGASYEQYF,TGTGCCAGCAGCCCCGGGGCCTCCTACGAGCAGTACTTC
.,TRBV6-6,TRBJ2-7,.,CASSYPDSYEQYF,TGTGCCAGCAGTTACCCGGACAGCTACGAGCAGTACTTC
.,TRBV7-9,TRBJ2-2,.,CASSFAGPLTGELFF,TGTGCCAGCAGCTTCGCGGGGCCGCTCACCGGGGAGCTGTTTTTT
.,TRBV5-4,TRBJ1-2,.,CASSLGQIRNYGYTF,TGTGCCAGCAGCTTGGGACAGATCCGTAACTATGGCTACACCTTC
.,TRBV28,TRBJ2-7,TRBD1,CASSLRTGLSEEQYF,TGTGCCAGCAGTCTCAGGACAGGTCTCTCGGAAGAGCAGTACTTC
.,TRBV7-9,TRBJ1-1,.,CASSTGSASSTEAFF,TGTGCCAGCAGCACAGGCTCCGCTAGTAGCACTGAAGCTTTCTTT
.,TRBV7-6,TRBJ1-4,.,CASSLLPGFNEKLFF,TGTGCCAGCAGCTTACTTCCCGGTTTTAATGAAAAACTGTTTTTT
.,TRBV7-6,TRBJ1-1,TRBD1,CASSSGTGGWAFF,TGTGCCAGCAGTTCCGGGACAGGGGGCTGGGCTTTCTTT
.,TRBV7-8,TRBJ2-1,.,CASSSHLLLWARDNEQFF,TGTGCCAGCAGCAGTCACCTCCTCCTTTGGGCTCGGGACAATGAGCAGTTCTTC
.,TRBV15,TRBJ1-5,.,CATSSRRNQPQHF,TGTGCCACCAGCAGTAGACGCAATCAGCCCCAGCATTTT
.,TRBV11-2,TRBJ1-4,TRBD1,CASSLGWTGGYEKLFF,TGTGCCAGCAGCTTAGGCTGGACAGGGGGTTATGAAAAACTGTTTTTT
.,TRBV7-9,TRBJ2-2,.,CASSPRLGERILNTGELFF,TGTGCCAGCAGCCCCAGGCTGGGCGAGCGGATCTTGAACACCGGGGAGCTGTTTTTT
.,TRBV7-8,TRBJ2-7,TRBD2,CASSGGSSYEQYF,TGTGCCAGCAGCGGCGGGAGCTCCTACGAGCAGTACTTC
.,TRBV4-1,TRBJ2-2,.,CASSPFEAGELFF,TGCGCCAGCAGCCCTTTCGAGGCCGGGGAGCTGTTTTTT
.,TRBV19,TRBJ1-5,.,CASSISNQPQHF,TGTGCCAGTAGTATTTCGAATCAGCCCCAGCATTTT
.,TRBV5-1,TRBJ1-1,TRBD1,CASSSTGAGEAFF,TGCGCCAGCAGTTCCACAGGGGCGGGTGAAGCTTTCTTT
.,TRBV28,TRBJ2-1,.,CASCAETKKAYNEQFF,TGTGCCAGTTGTGCCGAGACAAAGAAGGCCTACAATGAGCAGTTCTTC
.,TRBV6-5,TRBJ2-5,.,CASSYLGLQETQYF,TGTGCCAGCAGTTACCTAGGGCTTCAAGAGACCCAGTACTTC
.,TRBV5-1,TRBJ2-3,.,CASSLEGQSTDTQYF,TGCGCCAGCAGCTTGGAAGGACAGAGCACAGATACGCAGTATTTT
.,TRBV27,TRBJ2-1,.,CASRLGPTYNEQFF,TGTGCCAGCAGGCTGGGACCGACGTACAATGAGCAGTTCTTC
.,TRBV19,TRBJ2-5,TRBD1,CASSIGTGLETQYF,TGTGCCAGTAGTATCGGGACAGGGTTAGAGACCCAGTACTTC